Listed here are 24 T cell receptor beta chains from one sample, sequenced in a study of T cells in Graves' hyperthyroidism and ophthalmopathy. Amplified TCR beta CDR3 regions derived from RNA transcripts. The study used the HTBI primer set for a first-round RT-PCR of the TCR CDR3. TCRdb recomputed calls from the multiplex PCR reads with MiXCR, one row per CDR3 protein. The repertoire has 500,000 or so distinct CDR3 sequences, 16% of them found once; the top ten carry about 29%. The sequenced material came from blood. These receptors all stem from a woman aged 30 to 39 with Graves' ophthalmopathy.

The chain couples TRBV6-2 or TRBV6-3 to TRBJ2-3; no firm D call. The V and J ends lost 5 bases and 9 bases respectively, with 9 bases between them. Germline V gene data show CDR1 as MNHEY and CDR2 as SVGEGT. The CDR3 extends over 11 amino acids. In DNA form, the CDR3 reads TGTGCCAGCAGTCAACACGGGACGCAGTATTTT. It translates to CASSQHGTQYF.

This clonotype was found many times. The chain's CDR3 is CASSPEDVELYF. In nucleotides, the CDR3 is TGTGCCAGCAGCCCCGAGGACGTCGAGCTATATTTT. The genes are TRBV3-1 and TRBJ1-3, with D unclear. This CDR3 comprises 12 residues. Germline V gene data show CDR1 as LGHDT and CDR2 as YNNKEL (reference sequence). The ends were cut back, 4 bases at V and 14 bases at J, with 15 bases in the middle.

This clonotype was seen many times. V usage is TRBV18 and J usage is TRBJ1-2; 7 bases are a match to TRBD1. V dropped 3 bases and J dropped 4; count of bases not matched to a gene: 2. The CDR3 totals 13 residues. Germline assignment: CDR1 KGHSH and CDR2 LQKENI. CDR3 in DNA: TGTGCCAGCTCACCGGGACAGATCTATGGCTACACCTTC. This encodes CASSPGQIYGYTF.

This clonotype has ten or more counts. The chain is built from TRBV12-3 or TRBV12-4 and TRBJ1-1; no firm D call. The CDR3 length is 14 residues. Trimming left V 7 bases short and J 0 bases short, with 12 bases between. CDR3 loop: CASINEEMNTEAFF. The CDR3 bases are TGTGCCAGCATCAACGAAGAGATGAACACTGAAGCTTTCTTT.

V and J are TRBV6-1 and TRBJ2-7, with 9 bases that match TRBD2. Germline CDR1 and CDR2: MNHNS and SASEGT. The CDR3 loop spans 14 amino acids. The junction had 6 bases not matched to a gene; V was cut back by 5 bases and J by 4 bases. The CDR3 DNA reads TGTGCCAGCAGTAGGCCGGGACTAGCTTACGAGCAGTACTTC. It translates to CASSRPGLAYEQYF.

Many counts were recorded for this clonotype. The rearrangement uses TRBV7-3 and TRBJ2-7; either TRBD1 or TRBD2 may fit D (5 bases each). Germline V lookup: CDR1 SGHTA, CDR2 FQGTGA. The CDR3 length is 13 residues. V was clipped by 5 bases and J by 3 bases, with 11 bases between them. The chain's CDR3 is CASSPWGSYEQYF. CDR3 DNA: TGTGCCAGCAGCCCTTGGGGGAGCTACGAGCAGTACTTC.

This chain links TRBV6-1 with TRBJ1-2; TRBD1 matches 8 bases. V trimming: 6 bases; J trimming: 4 bases; junction bases outside the gene matches: 7. Germline lookup yields CDR1 MNHNS and CDR2 SASEGT. The CDR3 loop spans 14 amino acids. The CDR3 sequence is CASRGTGFFYGYTF. CDR3 nucleotides: TGTGCCAGCAGAGGGACAGGATTTTTCTATGGCTACACCTTC.

This clonotype was picked up a small number of times. The gene calls are TRBV27 and TRBJ1-1, with D perhaps TRBD1 (5 bases). V lost 0 bases and J 5 bases, leaving 13 bases between the germline ends. Germline assignment: CDR1 MNHEY and CDR2 SMNVEV (reference sequence). The CDR3 loop spans 15 amino acids. CDR3 residues: CASSLSRGGRTEAFF. The CDR3 coding sequence is TGTGCCAGCAGTTTATCCCGGGGCGGGAGGACTGAAGCTTTCTTT.

Ten or more counts support this clonotype. The J gene is TRBJ2-1, the V gene TRBV6-2 or TRBV6-3, with TRBD2 identical over 7 bases. Germline assignment: CDR1 MNHEY and CDR2 SVGEGT. The CDR3 extends over 16 amino acids. V lost 3 bases to trimming and J lost 1 base; unmatched junction nucleotides: 6. The CDR3 DNA reads as TGTGCCAGCAGTTATGGGCGGGAGAGATCCTACAATGAGCAGTTCTTC. This sequence encodes CASSYGRERSYNEQFF.

In this sample, this clonotype turned up many times. The J gene is TRBJ1-6, the V gene TRBV20-1, with D hard to call. Trimming left V 0 bases short and J 6 bases short, with 18 bases between. The germline CDR1 and CDR2 sequences are DFQATT and SNEGSKA (reference sequence). The CDR3 extends over 17 amino acids. The CDR3 protein is CSARDSSGQGGNSPLHF. The CDR3 DNA reads TGCAGTGCTAGAGACTCATCCGGCCAAGGCGGTAATTCACCCCTCCACTTT.

There are many counts of this clonotype. This chain uses TRBV28 with TRBJ2-4, with D maybe TRBD2 (5 bases). This CDR3 comprises 12 residues. The germline CDR1 and CDR2 sequences are MDHEN and SYDVKM. V was trimmed by 5 bases and J by 7 bases, leaving 9 bases between them. CDR3 DNA sequence: TGTGCCAGCAGTCTTAGAGGGAACATTCAGTACTTC. It is translated as CASSLRGNIQYF.

This clonotype was counted many times. The chain is built from TRBV20-1 and TRBJ1-1; 10 bases align to TRBD1. Germline loops: CDR1 DFQATT, CDR2 SNEGSKA (reference sequence). This CDR3 spans 14 amino acids. V lost 4 bases to trimming and J lost 1 base; unmatched junction nucleotides: 3. The DNA for the CDR3 is TGCAGTGCTAAGACAGGGGGCCCGAACACTGAAGCTTTCTTT. It specifies CSAKTGGPNTEAFF.

There are many counts of this clonotype. The J gene is TRBJ2-5, the V gene TRBV6-1; 10 bases are shared with TRBD2. The length of the CDR3 is 15 residues. The germline gives CDR1 MNHNS, CDR2 SASEGT. Trimming cost V 9 bases and J 0 bases; bases outside gene matches: 7. CDR3 bases: TGTGCCAGTACCTATAGCGGGAGGTACCAAGAGACCCAGTACTTC. Translated, it gives CASTYSGRYQETQYF.

This clonotype was recorded many times. V usage is TRBV3-1 and J usage is TRBJ1-2; D is perhaps TRBD1 (5 bases). This CDR3 contains 13 residues. Germline values: CDR1 LGHDT, CDR2 YNNKEL (reference sequence). Deletions cut 0 bases from V and 7 bases from J, with 9 bases between. The CDR3 coding sequence is TGTGCCAGCAGCCAAGATGGGGGTTCTGGCTACACCTTC. As protein: CASSQDGGSGYTF.

This clonotype was recorded a few times. V gene TRBV16 combines with J gene TRBJ1-5; TRBD1 aligns across 7 bases. Germline CDR1 reads KGHSY; CDR2 reads FQNENV. Trimming cost V 4 bases and J 2 bases; bases outside gene matches: 8. CDR3 size: 16 residues. The CDR3 spells CASSLGTAIGNQPQHF. CDR3 DNA sequence: TGTGCCAGCAGCCTCGGGACAGCCATCGGCAATCAGCCCCAGCATTTT.

In this sample, this clonotype turned up a few times. The chain carries TRBV6-2 or TRBV6-3 and TRBJ2-3, with 10 bases that match TRBD2. CDR3 length: 14 residues. Germline trimming cut 9 bases from V and 2 bases from J; bases unmatched to any gene: 5. Germline loops: CDR1 MNHEY, CDR2 SVGEGT. The CDR3 DNA reads TGTGCCAGTGGACTAGCGGTCCTCACAGATACGCAGTATTTT. Its translation: CASGLAVLTDTQYF.

This clonotype was recorded a few times. V usage is TRBV12-3 or TRBV12-4 and J usage is TRBJ1-5; 8 bases align to TRBD1. V shed 3 bases and J 4 bases; nucleotides not matched to a gene: 17. The CDR3 has 19 residues. Here the CDR3 DNA reads TGTGCCAGCAGTTTCAGAGGCCTTCCGGACAGGGACAATAATCAGCCCCAGCATTTT. Translation gives CASSFRGLPDRDNNQPQHF.

This clonotype was counted ten times or more. The V and J genes are TRBV7-2 and TRBJ2-1; TRBD2 agrees at 11 bases. V shed 1 base and J 6 bases; nucleotides not matched to a gene: 11. Germline CDR1 is SGHTA and CDR2 is FQGNSA. This CDR3 has 18 amino acids. The CDR3 here is CASSLEGILAGGINEQFF. In DNA, the CDR3 is TGTGCCAGCAGCTTAGAGGGAATTTTAGCGGGAGGGATCAATGAGCAGTTCTTC.

This clonotype was counted many times. V gene TRBV3-1 combines with J gene TRBJ2-5; D is undetermined. Trimming cost V 8 bases and J 1 base, with 5 bases left between them. This CDR3 comprises 11 residues. Germline V gene lookup returns CDR1 LGHDT and CDR2 YNNKEL (reference sequence). CDR3 sequence: CASWGQETQYF. Written as DNA, the CDR3 is TGTGCCAGCTGGGGCCAAGAGACCCAGTACTTC.

This clonotype was seen many times. The chain combines TRBV7-3 with TRBJ2-6; the D is unclear. CDR1 and CDR2 (germline): SGHTA, FQGTGA. This CDR3 is built from 14 residues. V was pared by 5 bases and J by 3 bases, with 8 bases between. The CDR3 here is CASSLGHGANVLTF. The CDR3 DNA reads as TGTGCCAGCAGCCTCGGTCATGGGGCCAACGTCCTGACTTTC. Full variable domain (missing parts from reference TRBV7-3 and TRBJ2-6): GAGVSQTPSNKVTEKGKYVELRCDPISGHTALYWYRQSLGQGPEFLIYFQGTGAADDSGLPNDRFFAVRPEGSVSTLKIQRTERGDSAVYLCASSLGHGANVLTFGAGSRLTVL.

This clonotype has a count of ten or more. This chain connects TRBV7-2 to TRBJ2-5; D gene unclear. V dropped 0 bases and J dropped 2 bases, with 28 bases sitting between them. Germline V gene lookup returns CDR1 SGHTA and CDR2 FQGNSA. This CDR3 has 21 residues. The CDR3 DNA is TGTGCCAGCAGCTTAGCCACAGCATCGTCTACCGTACGATCCCAACAAGAGACCCAGTACTTC. The encoded protein is CASSLATASSTVRSQQETQYF.

This clonotype was found many times. V is TRBV20-1 and J is TRBJ2-5; D perhaps matches TRBD2 (5 bases). CDR1 is DFQATT and CDR2 is SNEGSKA in the germline V gene (reference sequence). V was pared by 2 bases and J by 4 bases, with 14 bases between. CDR3 length: 14 residues. The chain's CDR3 is CSARLALGRETQYF. The CDR3 DNA reads TGCAGTGCTAGACTAGCCTTAGGTCGAGAGACCCAGTACTTC.

The sample holds many counts of this clonotype. The chain carries TRBV7-9 and TRBJ1-1; 10 bases fit TRBD1. CDR3 size: 15 residues. Germline V CDR1 and CDR2: SEHNR, FQNEAQ (reference sequence). J gave up 5 bases and V 5 bases, and 8 bases lay outside the gene matches. CDR3 amino acids: CASSTRQGAGTEAFF. The CDR3 coding sequence is TGTGCCAGCAGCACCCGACAGGGGGCTGGGACTGAAGCTTTCTTT. Using reference TRBV7-9 and TRBJ1-1 for the parts outside the CDR3, the full variable domain is DTGVSQNPRHKITKRGQNVTFRCDPISEHNRLYWYRQTLGQGPEFLTYFQNEAQLEKSRLLSDRFSAERPKGSFSTLEIQRTEQGDSAMYLCASSTRQGAGTEAFFGQGTRLTVV.

There are many counts of this clonotype. The rearrangement uses TRBV20-1 and TRBJ1-2; no clear D. CDR3 length: 12 residues. Germline CDR1 DFQATT, CDR2 SNEGSKA (reference sequence). The ends were cut back, 1 base at V and 0 bases at J, with 3 bases in the middle. The CDR3, as DNA: TGCAGTGCTAGAGCCGCTAACTATGGCTACACCTTC. Amino acids: CSARAANYGYTF.